The entry below gives a single T cell receptor (beta chain) sequence along with its context. J was trimmed by 4 bases and V by 7 bases; bases with no gene match: 7. The germline V gene encodes CDR1 SNHLY and CDR2 FYNNEI. The CDR3 covers 16 residues. The data were obtained in a study of T cell responses to AZD1222 COVID-19 vaccine. Sequenced by immunoSEQ multiplex PCR; TCRdb stores in-frame clones only, minus some. The sample shows about 130,000 clones, roughly 88% of them seen only once. The chain carries TRBV2 and TRBJ1-6; TRBD1 aligns across 10 bases. The origin of this receptor is an adult in good health. The source material was peripheral blood, sampled on day 0 of MenACWY control vaccination. CDR3 residues: CASIRDRGSYNSPLHF. The CDR3 nucleotides are TGTGCCAGCATCCGGGACAGGGGCTCTTATAATTCACCCCTCCACTTT.